Listed below are T cell receptor beta chains from one sample, sequenced in a study of OX40 agonist ivuxolimab in advanced cancers. Some clones are missing from TCRdb's copy, which holds only in-frame ones; the method was immunoSEQ multiplex PCR. The table includes around 16,000 clones, 78% detected once. The sample was CD4+ or CD8+ T cells sorted from blood, taken in a trial of the OX40 agonist ivuxolimab. These receptors originate from an adult with an advanced solid tumor such as melanoma, head and neck, liver or kidney cancer. Both conserved end residues are part of each CDR3. Fields, in order: CDR3 protein, CDR3 DNA, clone size, J gene, V gene, D gene. A D gene is named only where the DNA matches it firmly. Clone size, where shown, is once, few, many, or a class for clones that have expanded.

CASSLSAGALYEQYF,TGTGCCAGCAGTTTAAGTGCGGGAGCACTGTACGAGCAGTACTTC,NA,TRBJ2-7,TRBV27,TRBD2
CASSLGGLNTEAFF,TGTGCCAGCAGTCTGGGGGGGCTGAACACTGAAGCTTTCTTT,NA,TRBJ1-1,TRBV6-5,NA
CASSSFTGELFF,TGTGCCAGCAGCTCCTTCACCGGGGAGCTGTTTTTT,NA,TRBJ2-2,TRBV9,NA
CASSTGDSPNEQFF,TGTGCCAGTAGTACCGGAGACTCCCCCAATGAGCAGTTCTTC,NA,TRBJ2-1,TRBV19,NA
CASSLARGHNEQFF,TGTGCCAGCAGCTTAGCCAGGGGGCATAATGAGCAGTTCTTC,NA,TRBJ2-1,TRBV7-7,TRBD1
CASSKGWGGTESTDTQYF,TGTGCCAGCAGCAAAGGTTGGGGAGGTACAGAGAGCACAGATACGCAGTATTTT,few,TRBJ2-3,TRBV27,NA
CASSWDSLYEQYF,TGCGCCAGCAGCTGGGACAGTCTCTACGAGCAGTACTTC,NA,TRBJ2-7,TRBV5-1,TRBD1
CASSLVARANYGYTF,TGTGCCAGCAGCTTAGTAGCCCGGGCCAACTATGGCTACACCTTC,NA,TRBJ1-2,TRBV7-9,NA
CASSLFHRAGELFF,TGTGCCAGCAGTTTATTCCACAGGGCCGGGGAGCTGTTTTTT,NA,TRBJ2-2,TRBV28,NA
CSVEYQGGYEQYF,TGCAGCGTTGAGTACCAGGGGGGTTACGAGCAGTACTTC,NA,TRBJ2-7,TRBV29-1,NA
CASSLAGGEQYF,TGTGCCAGCAGCTTGGCTGGGGGCGAGCAGTACTTC,NA,TRBJ2-7,TRBV5-6,NA
CASSFDPGLRTEAFF,TGCGCCAGCAGCTTCGACCCGGGACTTAGGACTGAAGCTTTCTTT,once,TRBJ1-1,TRBV5-1,NA
CASSQGTASTDTQYF,TGCGCCAGCAGCCAAGGCACAGCTAGCACAGATACGCAGTATTTT,NA,TRBJ2-3,TRBV4-3,NA
CASSQVPSTYEQYF,TGCGCCAGCAGCCAAGTCCCCAGCACCTACGAGCAGTACTTC,NA,TRBJ2-7,TRBV4-3,NA
CASSITGQSYEQYF,TGTGCCAGTAGTATAACGGGACAGTCCTACGAGCAGTACTTC,NA,TRBJ2-7,TRBV19,TRBD1
CASSKGPNYEQYF,TGTGCCAGCAGCAAGGGCCCAAACTACGAGCAGTACTTC,NA,TRBJ2-7,TRBV9,NA
CASSVDGSGRRYNEQFF,TGTGCCAGCAGCGTAGACGGTAGCGGGAGACGGTACAATGAGCAGTTCTTC,NA,TRBJ2-1,TRBV9,TRBD2
CASSHGGTAVNTEAFF,TGCGCCAGCAGCCACGGAGGAACAGCGGTGAACACTGAAGCTTTCTTT,NA,TRBJ1-1,TRBV4-3,NA
CASSPYPASGNEQFF,TGTGCCAGCAGCCCCTACCCAGCTAGCGGCAATGAGCAGTTCTTC,NA,TRBJ2-1,TRBV9,TRBD2
CASSPSSGAYEQYF,TGTGCCAGCAGCCCAAGTAGTGGGGCCTACGAGCAGTACTTC,NA,TRBJ2-7,TRBV9,NA
CASSDTYSNQPQHF,TGCGCCAGCAGCGACACCTATAGCAATCAGCCCCAGCATTTT,NA,TRBJ1-5,TRBV4-1,NA
CASSSPTLRGPGKAFF,TGCGCCAGCAGCTCCCCCACCCTCAGGGGGCCAGGGAAAGCTTTCTTT,NA,TRBJ1-1,TRBV5-1,TRBD1
CASSQGPSGRSGYTF,TGTGCCAGCAGCCAGGGGCCCTCCGGGCGTTCTGGCTACACCTTC,NA,TRBJ1-2,TRBV11-2,NA
CASSYMGQAYEQYF,TGTGCCAGCAGTTACATGGGTCAAGCCTACGAGCAGTACTTC,NA,TRBJ2-7,TRBV6-5,NA
CASSPSPIDTEAFF,TGCGCCAGCAGCCCTAGCCCGATAGACACTGAAGCTTTCTTT,NA,TRBJ1-1,TRBV4-1,NA
CASRPGQGRVYGYTF,TGTGCCAGCAGACCCGGACAGGGACGAGTCTATGGCTACACCTTC,few,TRBJ1-2,TRBV28,TRBD1
CASSQEWEGSGYTF,TGCGCCAGCAGCCAAGAGTGGGAAGGATCTGGCTACACCTTC,once,TRBJ1-2,TRBV4-3,NA
CASSVISGGTDTQYF,TGTGCCAGCAGCGTGATTAGCGGGGGCACAGATACGCAGTATTTT,NA,TRBJ2-3,TRBV9,TRBD2
CASSQTPAGMGLNTGELFF,TGCGCCAGCAGCCAGACACCGGCGGGGATGGGATTGAACACCGGGGAGCTGTTTTTT,NA,TRBJ2-2,TRBV4-1,NA
CASKLAGDYEQYF,TGTGCCAGTAAACTAGCGGGAGACTACGAGCAGTACTTC,NA,TRBJ2-7,TRBV27,TRBD2
CASSPGAGNTEAFF,TGTGCCAGCTCACCAGGGGCGGGGAACACTGAAGCTTTCTTT,once,TRBJ1-1,TRBV9,NA
CASSALLGGNSYNEQFF,TGTGCCAGCAGTGCCCTCTTGGGGGGCAACTCCTACAATGAGCAGTTCTTC,NA,TRBJ2-1,TRBV25-1,NA
CASSQDRADTDTQYF,TGCGCCAGCAGCCAGGACAGGGCAGACACAGATACGCAGTATTTT,few,TRBJ2-3,TRBV4-3,TRBD1
CATSRALDLDTQYF,TGTGCCACCAGCAGAGCCCTAGATCTGGATACGCAGTATTTT,NA,TRBJ2-3,TRBV15,NA
CASSQRQHASTDTQYF,TGTGCCAGCAGCCAAAGACAGCACGCTAGCACAGATACGCAGTATTTT,NA,TRBJ2-3,TRBV4-2,NA
CASSSLDRVYEQYF,TGTGCCAGCAGCTCCCTAGACAGGGTTTACGAGCAGTACTTC,NA,TRBJ2-7,TRBV11-2,TRBD1
CATLRAGTEAFF,TGTGCCACCCTCAGGGCGGGGACTGAAGCTTTCTTT,NA,TRBJ1-1,TRBV2,NA
CATRGDRDQPQHF,TGTGCCACCCGGGGGGACAGGGACCAGCCCCAGCATTTT,once,TRBJ1-5,TRBV10-3,TRBD1
CASSSRTGYSGNTIYF,TGTGCCAGCAGCTCTAGGACGGGTTACTCTGGAAACACCATATATTTT,NA,TRBJ1-3,TRBV12-1,NA
CASSPDRANTEAFF,TGTGCCAGCAGCCCCGACAGGGCGAACACTGAAGCTTTCTTT,NA,TRBJ1-1,TRBV4-2,TRBD1
CASVRQGSYEQYF,TGTGCCAGCGTCAGACAGGGATCCTACGAGCAGTACTTC,NA,TRBJ2-7,TRBV2,TRBD1
CASSEYGGDTEAFF,TGTGCCAGCAGTGAATATGGAGGGGACACTGAAGCTTTCTTT,NA,TRBJ1-1,TRBV6-1,NA
CARTDGPPDCSSCGYTF,TGTGCCAGGACCGACGGGCCCCCCGACTGTAGTTCTTGTGGCTACACCTTC,NA,TRBJ1-2,TRBV19,NA
CAISEGGALILHTDTQYF,TGTGCCATCAGTGAGGGGGGAGCCCTGATACTCCACACAGATACGCAGTATTTT,NA,TRBJ2-3,TRBV6-1,NA
CASSPTAVYGYTF,TGTGCCAGTAGTCCGACAGCAGTCTATGGCTACACCTTC,NA,TRBJ1-2,TRBV19,NA